This entry describes one TCR beta chain. Other DNA variants within this sample encode the same CDR3. Seattle enrolled patients during active infection and tracked them longitudinally. This sample stems from a study of blood T cell repertoires in COVID-19. Overall study: Specimens from acute and convalescent COVID-19 originated in the United States, Italy and Spain.

Per the authors' pipeline: By means of reference gene primer amplification, nucleated cell counts were estimated. Profiled with immunoSEQ multiplex PCR; TCRdb holds only in-frame clones, not every one. Clone size and V and J calls were adopted from that table, with D and trimming inferred from the DNA. The repertoire holds approximately 300,000 clones, with 80% to 85% as singletons. The CDR3 length is 15 residues. CDR1 and CDR2 (germline): SEHNR, FQNEAQ (reference sequence). With 3 bases clipped from V and 2 bases from J, the junction kept 3 bases outside the gene matches. The TCR was taken from a person aged 65 to 79 with COVID-19, enrolled during active disease. The rearrangement uses TRBV7-9 and TRBJ2-5, with 10 positions matching TRBD1. The material sequenced was peripheral blood. CDR3 nucleotides: TGTGCCAGCAGCTTTAGACAGGGGGCACAAGAGACCCAGTACTTC. The encoded protein is CASSFRQGAQETQYF.